The 16 T cell receptor beta chains listed next were all sequenced from one sample in a study of T-cell reconstitution after alpha-beta-depleted transplantation in children (dated by TCRdb to 2016 to 2017). The treatment or condition label on this specimen signifies: allogeneic hematopoietic cell transplantation with graft depleted of TCRalphabeta T cells and CD19 B cells. Library generation was performed with PCR. Sequencing used an Illumina HiSeq 2500. Molecular barcoding was employed in the preparation of TCR libraries, with unique molecular identifiers being used to normalize TCRbeta repertoire quantification. TCRdb passed the public sequencing reads through fastp at Q25 and MiXCR, retaining productive beta sequences. Each record represents a unique CDR3 protein, reported with the most common genes and DNA among its rows. The sample yields under 750,000 distinct CDR3 sequences; 23% were counted once. Together, the top ten hold around 14% of the sample.

The input for sequencing was PBMCs, mostly from graft donor cells, taken 360 days after TCRalphabeta/CD19-depleted stem cell transplant. Receptors originate from a boy under two years old who had a stem cell transplant for acute myeloid leukemia, so the T cells may come from the graft donor.

The rearrangement uses TRBV20-1 and TRBJ2-7; 14 bases line up with TRBD2. This CDR3 region has 15 residues. The germline CDR1 and CDR2 sequences are DFQATT and SNEGSKA (reference sequence). The ends lost 2 bases at V and 2 bases at J; junction bases unmatched: 2. The CDR3 sequence: CSARRGLAGAYEQYF. The CDR3 coding sequence is TGCAGTGCTAGAAGGGGACTAGCGGGGGCCTACGAGCAGTACTTC.

The V and J genes are TRBV6-5 and TRBJ2-1; 9 nucleotides align to TRBD1. The CDR3 covers 12 residues. V shed 6 bases, J shed 13 bases, and the junction held 7 bases outside the gene matches. Germline-derived CDR1 and CDR2 are MNHEY and SVGAGI. This CDR3 reads CASSPGTGYQFF. The CDR3 DNA reads TGTGCCAGCAGCCCAGGGACAGGGTACCAGTTCTTC.

The J gene is TRBJ1-1, the V gene TRBV20-1; D uncertain. CDR1 DFQATT and CDR2 SNEGSKA come from the germline V gene (reference sequence). The CDR3 runs to 12 residues. V was trimmed by 3 bases and J by 2 bases, leaving 7 bases between them. This CDR3 reads CSASDHNTEAFF. CDR3 DNA: TGCAGTGCTAGCGACCACAACACTGAAGCTTTCTTT.

This chain joins TRBV7-9 and TRBJ1-1, with a weak D call TRBD1 (5 bases). With 2 bases removed from V and 3 bases from J, the gap between germline ends came to 10 bases. There are 14 residues in the CDR3. Germline assignment: CDR1 SEHNR and CDR2 FQNEAQ (reference sequence). CDR3 sequence (DNA): TGTGCCAGCAGCTTATTGGGGGAGTACACTGAAGCTTTCTTT. Protein: CASSLLGEYTEAFF.

This clonotype has at least ten counts. This chain uses TRBV12-3 or TRBV12-4 with TRBJ2-7, with 7 bases fitting TRBD2. The V gene end was trimmed by 1 base and the J gene end by 4 bases; junction bases not matched to a gene: 10. The CDR3 totals 16 residues. CDR3: CASSLGPAGSPYEQYF. Written as DNA, the CDR3 is TGTGCCAGCAGTTTAGGCCCAGCGGGATCTCCATACGAGCAGTACTTC.

At least ten counts were recorded for this clonotype. The chain has TRBV20-1 and TRBJ2-7, with D possibly being TRBD1 (7 bases). The length of the CDR3 is 16 residues. Deletions cut 5 bases from V and 0 bases from J, with 20 bases between. CDR1 is DFQATT, CDR2 SNEGSKA, per germline (reference sequence). The CDR3 loop reads CSAGDGGTAYSYEQYV. The DNA for the CDR3 is TGCAGTGCTGGGGATGGAGGGACAGCTTACTCCTACGAGCAGTACGTC.

In its sample, this clonotype was seen a few times. The J gene is TRBJ2-7, the V gene TRBV6-5; a weak D match, TRBD2 (6 bases). The CDR3 covers 12 residues. Germline CDR1 is MNHEY and CDR2 is SVGAGI. V lost 8 bases and J 5 bases, leaving 13 bases between the germline ends. Here the CDR3 DNA reads TGTGCCAGCTCAGCGGGTTGGAACGAGCAGTACTTC. Translating it yields CASSAGWNEQYF.

The rearrangement joins TRBV10-2 to TRBJ1-1; 8 bases are a match to TRBD1. The germline CDR1 and CDR2 sequences are WSHSY and SAAADI. This CDR3 region has 14 residues. V gave up 2 bases and J gave up 5 bases; unmatched junction bases: 4. CDR3 protein: CASSEDRGRTEAFF. As DNA, the CDR3 is TGCGCCAGCAGTGAGGACAGGGGAAGAACTGAAGCTTTCTTT.

This chain links TRBV25-1 with TRBJ1-4; no firm D call. Germline assignment: CDR1 MGHDK and CDR2 SYGVNS. This CDR3 has 17 amino acids. With 5 bases removed from V and 0 bases from J, the gap between germline ends came to 16 bases. This CDR3 is CASSHPTGFATNEKLFF. The CDR3 DNA sequence: TGTGCCAGCAGTCACCCGACGGGGTTTGCAACTAATGAAAAACTGTTTTTT.

The rearrangement uses TRBV20-1 and TRBJ2-2; D not certain. The CDR3 extends over 12 amino acids. V was cut by 3 bases and J by 5 bases, with 7 bases left in between. The germline gives CDR1 DFQATT, CDR2 SNEGSKA (reference sequence). CDR3 sequence reads: CSASSRTGELFF. The CDR3 DNA reads as TGCAGTGCTAGTAGCAGAACCGGGGAGCTGTTTTTT.

The chain employs TRBV5-8 and TRBJ2-7; D might be TRBD1 or TRBD2, each matching 5 bases. Trimming cost V 1 base and J 0 bases, with 14 bases left between them. The CDR3 runs to 16 residues. The germline V gene encodes CDR1 SGHTS and CDR2 YDEGEE. CDR3 protein: CASSLREGRTSYEQYV. The DNA of the CDR3 is TGTGCCAGCAGCTTGCGTGAGGGGCGAACCTCCTACGAGCAGTACGTC.

This clonotype was seen ten or more times. The J gene is TRBJ1-1, the V gene TRBV11-2; 9 nucleotides line up with TRBD1. CDR1 SGHAT and CDR2 FQNNGV come from the germline V gene. This CDR3 is built from 14 residues. The V segment lost 5 bases and the J segment 6 bases; nucleotides outside the gene matches: 7. The CDR3 sequence: CASSKGTGLAEAFF. CDR3 nucleotide sequence: TGTGCCAGCAGCAAAGGGACAGGGCTCGCTGAAGCTTTCTTT.

This clonotype was detected a few times. The J gene is TRBJ2-1, the V gene TRBV18; 11 bases match TRBD1. The CDR3 spans 15 residues. CDR1 and CDR2 from the germline V gene are KGHSH and LQKENI. Trimming cost V 6 bases and J 3 bases; bases outside gene matches: 4. CDR3 sequence: CASSSDRGLYNEQFF. In nucleotides, the CDR3 is TGTGCCAGCTCGTCGGACAGGGGGCTCTACAATGAGCAGTTCTTC.

This clonotype was observed a few times. This chain connects TRBV28 to TRBJ1-2, with D hard to call. Between the trimmed V and J ends, which lost 1 base and 2 bases, there was a span of 11 bases. CDR1 and CDR2 from the germline V gene are MDHEN and SYDVKM. The CDR3 sequence is 15 residues long. Here the CDR3 reads CASSLYVTANYGYTF. The CDR3 region has the DNA TGTGCCAGCAGTTTATATGTAACAGCCAACTATGGCTACACCTTC.

This clonotype was counted only a few times. The genes are TRBV7-2 and TRBJ2-7; D not certain. The CDR3 sequence is 12 residues long. V dropped 0 bases and J dropped 3 bases, with 3 bases sitting between them. From germline, CDR1 is SGHTA and CDR2 FQGNSA. CDR3 protein: CASSLANYEQYF. CDR3 in DNA: TGTGCCAGCAGCTTAGCCAACTACGAGCAGTACTTC.

In this sample, this clonotype turned up many times. The J gene is TRBJ1-1, the V gene TRBV6-5, with D tentatively TRBD1 (6 bases). CDR1 and CDR2 (germline): MNHEY, SVGAGI. The CDR3 runs to 15 residues. V lost 6 bases to trimming and J lost 2 bases, with 16 bases between them. The CDR3 is CASRLYREGNTEAFF. Here the CDR3 DNA reads TGTGCCAGCAGGTTATACAGGGAGGGCAACACTGAAGCTTTCTTT.